The 13 T cell receptor beta chains presented below share a single source sample, sequenced in a study of T cell repertoires in cytomegalovirus infection (dated by TCRdb to between 2018 and 2021). Sequencing was performed on an Illumina HiSeq 1500. The public reads were run again by TCRdb, first through fastp at Q25 and then through MiXCR, and only productive beta chains were kept. Rows matching on CDR3 protein sequence are summarized as one entry with the most common DNA and genes. The sample contains fewer than 950,000 distinct CDR3 sequences, approximately 32% of them found a single time. Of the sample, over 10% is held by the ten largest clones. What these receptors recognize is not known. The treatment or condition label on this specimen signifies: in vitro stimulation with specific CMV peptide epitopes to enrich CMV-specific T cells. The sample here was cultured CD8+ T cells from PBMCs, taken from culture after CMV antigen stimulation. These receptors were obtained from a human donor in good health (CMV status not recorded). Some clones in this sample may be carry-over from other donors' samples.

This clonotype occurred many times. This chain links TRBV7-2 with TRBJ1-1; D unresolved. The CDR3 extends over 11 amino acids. CDR1 and CDR2 from the germline V gene are SGHTA and FQGNSA. V was cut by 5 bases and J by 5 bases, with 6 bases left in between. CDR3 DNA: TGTGCCAGCAGCCCTGGAACTGAAGCTTTCTTT. Protein: CASSPGTEAFF.

The V gene is TRBV6-6, the J gene TRBJ1-4; D is perhaps TRBD1 (5 bases). The length of the CDR3 is 15 residues. Germline CDR1 MNHNY, CDR2 SVGAGI (reference sequence). V was trimmed by 0 bases and J by 0 bases, leaving 5 bases between them. CDR3: CASSYSGATNEKLFF. DNA for the CDR3: TGTGCCAGCAGTTACTCGGGGGCAACTAATGAAAAACTGTTTTTT.

There are a few counts of this clonotype. The chain recombines TRBV4-2 with TRBJ2-1; TRBD1 agrees at 9 bases. Trimming removed 4 bases from V and 7 bases from J; junction bases left unmatched: 8. The germline V gene has CDR1 LGHNA and CDR2 YNFKEQ. This CDR3 region has 15 residues. The CDR3 sequence is CASSPSRDRVNEQFF. The CDR3 coding sequence is TGTGCCAGCAGCCCCTCAAGGGACAGGGTAAATGAGCAGTTCTTC.

The chain recombines TRBV10-3 with TRBJ2-1; TRBD2 aligns across 10 bases. The CDR3 totals 14 residues. Per the germline V gene, CDR1 is ENHRY and CDR2 is SYGVKD. The V gene end was trimmed by 8 bases and the J gene end by 2 bases; junction bases not matched to a gene: 3. The CDR3 DNA reads as TGTGCCATCGGGAGCGGGGGGGCCTACAATGAGCAGTTCTTC. Translation: CAIGSGGAYNEQFF.

This clonotype was seen ten or more times. CDR3 amino acids: CASSYGAQETQYF. CDR3 nucleotides: TGTGCCAGCAGTTACGGGGCCCAAGAGACCCAGTACTTC. The gene calls are TRBV6-5 and TRBJ2-5, with D tentatively TRBD1 (5 bases). Germline V gene sequence: CDR1 MNHEY, CDR2 SVGAGI. The CDR3 is made up of 13 amino acids. Trimming cost V 2 bases and J 1 base, with 5 bases left between them.

This clonotype occurred a few times. This chain uses TRBV28 with TRBJ2-7, with D tentatively TRBD1 or TRBD2 (5 bases each). The germline gives CDR1 MDHEN, CDR2 SYDVKM. This CDR3 region has 13 residues. Trimming cost V 4 bases and J 5 bases, with 12 bases left between them. The CDR3 DNA reads as TGTGCCAGCAGTTCCCGGGACGGCGACGAGCAGTACGTC. The encoded protein is CASSSRDGDEQYV.

The chain recombines TRBV6-5 with TRBJ1-4; D is possibly TRBD1 (5 bases). Germline CDR1 MNHEY, CDR2 SVGAGI. Deletions cut 0 bases from V and 7 bases from J, with 18 bases between. CDR3 length equals 17 residues. CDR3 coding DNA: TGTGCCAGCAGTTACTCAAGCGGGGACGGTCGGTCTGAAAAACTGTTTTTT. This gives the protein CASSYSSGDGRSEKLFF.

The chain combines TRBV27 with TRBJ1-5; 9 bases agree with TRBD1. V lost 8 bases, J lost 7 bases, and 12 bases stayed unmatched. The CDR3 length is 15 residues. Germline values: CDR1 MNHEY, CDR2 SMNVEV (reference sequence). The CDR3 protein is CASRSAGTGWQPQHF. The CDR3 DNA follows: TGTGCCAGCCGTTCGGCGGGGACAGGGTGGCAGCCCCAGCATTTT.

V gene TRBV7-9 combines with J gene TRBJ2-2; perhaps TRBD1 as D (6 bases). The CDR3 has 14 amino acids. CDR1 is SEHNR and CDR2 is FQNEAQ in the germline V gene (reference sequence). With 5 bases removed from V and 6 bases from J, the gap between germline ends came to 13 bases. CDR3 residues: CASSVPGVPGELFF. CDR3 bases: TGTGCCAGCAGCGTACCAGGGGTTCCCGGGGAGCTGTTTTTT. Full variable domain (remainder filled in from reference TRBV7-9 and TRBJ2-2): DTGVSQNPRHKITKRGQNVTFRCDPISEHNRLYWYRQTLGQGPEFLTYFQNEAQLEKSRLLSDRFSAERPKGSFSTLEIQRTEQGDSAMYLCASSVPGVPGELFFGEGSRLTVL.

This chain connects TRBV18 to TRBJ2-7; D assignment may be TRBD1 or TRBD2 (5 bases each). Germline values: CDR1 KGHSH, CDR2 LQKENI. This CDR3 spans 15 amino acids. V lost 4 bases and J 2 bases, leaving 15 bases between the germline ends. As DNA, the CDR3 is TGTGCCAGCTCACACCGGGACGGGGCTACCTACGAGCAGTACGTC. This translates into CASSHRDGATYEQYV.

The CDR3 nucleotides read TGTGCCAGCAGCTTGGGAGGGATGAACTATGGCTACACCTTC. Residues: CASSLGGMNYGYTF. The chain links TRBV11-2 to TRBJ1-2; D not certain. In germline, CDR1 is SGHAT, CDR2 FQNNGV. The CDR3 is made up of 14 amino acids. The V gene lost 3 bases and the J gene lost 2 bases, with 10 bases spanning the gap.

V usage is TRBV6-5 and J usage is TRBJ2-1; TRBD2 might be the D (5 bases). From germline, CDR1 is MNHEY and CDR2 SVGAGI. The V and J ends lost 1 base and 10 bases respectively, with 11 bases between them. This CDR3 contains 13 residues. In nucleotides, the CDR3 is TGTGCCAGCAGTTACTTGGAGGATCCCGAGCAGTTCTTC. Protein: CASSYLEDPEQFF.

This chain joins TRBV6-5 and TRBJ2-3, with a weak D call TRBD1 (6 bases). V shed 5 bases and J shed 3 bases, with 9 bases lying between them. Germline V gives CDR1 MNHEY, CDR2 SVGAGI. This CDR3 is built from 13 residues. The CDR3 sequence: CASSNRETDTQYF. The CDR3 bases are TGTGCCAGCAGTAACAGGGAAACAGATACGCAGTATTTT.